This T cell receptor beta chain was recovered during a study of blood T cell repertoires in COVID-19. TCRdb's copy holds only in-frame clones and misses some; the assay was immunoSEQ multiplex PCR. The sample includes approximately 200,000 clones, roughly 87% seen only once; the top ten take 10%. The CDR3 is 15 residues long. Trimming cost V 5 bases and J 3 bases; bases outside gene matches: 10. CDR1 is MNHEY, CDR2 SMNVEV, per germline (reference sequence). Participants, about 18 to 95 years old, spanned 24 US areas. Self-reported history from a screening survey and questionnaire set each donor's cohort.

The receptor comes from a man aged 18-30 years with acute COVID-19. Sequencing was performed on PBMCs or T cells enriched from blood (not recorded which). The J gene is TRBJ2-7, the V gene TRBV27, with 7 bases aligning to TRBD1. CDR3 residues: CASSPYTGVGYEQYF. CDR3 in DNA: TGTGCCAGCAGTCCCTACACAGGGGTAGGCTACGAGCAGTACTTC.